This T cell receptor beta chain was found in a study of T cells after yellow fever vaccination (dated by TCRdb to the late 2010s). Notes on the research overall: The SMART-Seq v4 Ultra Low Input RNA kit was used to prepare libraries from fractions with low cell numbers. Bulk TCR alpha and beta repertoires were sequenced longitudinally to track T-cell clones before and after primary and booster YFV17D yellow fever vaccination. Two healthy male donors, one aged 18 to 29 and one aged 30 to 39 years, were included in the cohort. Blood samples were taken at several timepoints before and after primary and secondary immunization, and bulk PBMC replicates and cell subsets were isolated. The investigation overall reported the following: The secondary T-cell response was weaker than the primary response but faster, peaking on day 5 instead of day 15. After the booster, most of the clones that had expanded following primary vaccination were detected again (approximately 96% of CD4 and around 88% of CD8), which suggests that memory was broadly maintained. The study included only a couple of donors, which limits how far the findings can be generalized. FACS-sorted repertoires could contain abundant contaminating clonotypes from the bulk population, so computational filtering was required. A small fraction of clonotypes showed up in both the CD4 and CD8 compartments, probably as a result of convergent recombination.

The cysteine opens and the phenylalanine closes a CDR3 of 16 amino acids. Only CDR3 DNA is held: 48 bases, read in frame from base 1. Trimming removed 0 bases from V and 4 bases from J; the gene matches leave 4 bases unexplained. As encoded in the germline V gene, CDR1 is LGHNA while CDR2 is YSLEER. TCR cDNA was made using 5'RACE template switching, a step that added a universal primer site and unique molecular identifiers. Priming for cDNA synthesis came from both the TCR alpha and TCR beta constant segments. Two PCR steps were used to amplify libraries, with sample barcodes and sequencing adapters being added in the second step. Libraries were sequenced on Illumina HiSeq 2500 (2x100 bp) or NovaSeq (2x150 bp). In the original analysis: MIGEC handled demultiplexing of reads and collapsing into UMI consensus sequences, while MiXCR performed V(D)J alignment. Vaccine-responding clonotypes were defined with edgeR using replicate PBMC samples, requiring FDR below 0.01 and a log2 fold change above 5 up to day 15. CD4 or CD8 identity was assigned to each bulk clonotype according to whether the clonotype was present at higher abundance in the sequenced CD4 repertoire or the sequenced CD8 repertoire. Using fastp at Q25 and MiXCR, TCRdb reprocessed the public reads and kept productive beta chains. A single entry per CDR3 protein holds the most common genes and DNA from its merged rows. These V and J calls rely on TCRdb rather than the paper's analysis. In this sample the table shows some 73,000 distinct CDR3 sequences, 7.5% to 9% of which occur a single time. The ten top clones hold roughly 41% of the sample.

A word on this clonotype: The specificity of this receptor is unknown. The record has no base qualities; no much larger clone is one base away.

The meaning of the sample's treatment or condition label: live attenuated yellow fever vaccine strain. PBMCs were isolated from peripheral blood using a standard Ficoll-Paque protocol. Dynabeads CD4 and CD8 positive selection kits were used to isolate the CD4 and CD8 T-cell fractions. TriZol was used to extract RNA from bulk PBMCs, from CD4 and CD8 fractions, and from dextramer-positive and dextramer-negative fractions. This clonotype was sampled from a man aged 30-40 years who received the YFV17D yellow fever vaccine. This sample comprised CD8+ T cells sorted from PBMCs, obtained on the day of the yellow fever booster vaccination. The V and J genes are TRBV4-3 and TRBJ2-1; 9 of the junction bases match TRBD2. In nucleotide form, the sequence is TGCGCCAGCAGCCAAGACCTAGCGGGATATTACAATGAGCAGTTCTTC. Translated, it reads CASSQDLAGYYNEQFF.